These T cell receptor beta chains were read from a single sample in a study of beta chain features in type 1 diabetes. Only in-frame clones appear in the TCRdb table, and some are missing; sequencing was by immunoSEQ multiplex PCR. The repertoire holds 400,000 or so clones, with roughly 9.8% as singletons. Sequences were obtained from central memory CD4+ T cells from blood. These receptors originate from a man aged 25 to 40 with type 1 diabetes. Both conserved end residues are part of each CDR3. The D gene is left open where the match is weak. Part of the rows lack a size; the others show once, few, many or a class for expanded clones.

J: TRBJ1-4
V: TRBV30
D: TRBD1
size: NA
DNA: TGTGCCGTTTATGGACAGGGTAATGAAAAACTGTTTTTT
CDR3: CAVYGQGNEKLFF

J: TRBJ2-5
V: TRBV6-5
D: NA
size: few
DNA: TGTGCCAGCAGTTACCAGACCCAAGAGACCCAGTACTTC
CDR3: CASSYQTQETQYF

J: TRBJ2-3
V: TRBV7-2
D: TRBD2
size: NA
DNA: TGTGCCAGCAGCCTGGGTAGCGGGAGGTCGGATACGCAGTATTTT
CDR3: CASSLGSGRSDTQYF

J: TRBJ2-7
V: TRBV18
D: TRBD1
size: few
DNA: TGTGCCAGCTCACCAACAGGGGATGGGACCGAGCAGTACTTC
CDR3: CASSPTGDGTEQYF

J: TRBJ2-7
V: TRBV10-3
D: NA
size: few
DNA: TGTGCCAGCAGTTATCACTACGAGCAGTACTTC
CDR3: CASSYHYEQYF

J: TRBJ1-4
V: TRBV25-1
D: NA
size: many
DNA: TGTGCCAGCAGTGACCCGAGCAGGGGAGGTGAAAAACTGTTTTTT
CDR3: CASSDPSRGGEKLFF

J: TRBJ1-1
V: TRBV4-1
D: NA
size: NA
DNA: TGCGCCAGCAGCCAATCGGACAGAAACACTGAAGCTTTCTTT
CDR3: CASSQSDRNTEAFF

J: TRBJ1-4
V: TRBV28
D: NA
size: few
DNA: TGTGCCAGCAGTTATAACAGGGTTGAAAAACTGTTTTTT
CDR3: CASSYNRVEKLFF

J: TRBJ2-5
V: TRBV7-7
D: NA
size: few
DNA: TGTGCTAGCAGTCAAGGGGGGGATCTTCAAGAGACCCAGTACTTC
CDR3: CASSQGGDLQETQYF

J: TRBJ2-1
V: TRBV7-3
D: NA
size: many
DNA: TGTGCCAGCAGTTTGATTCCTAGTGTAAATGAGCAGTTCTTC
CDR3: CASSLIPSVNEQFF

J: TRBJ1-4
V: TRBV18
D: NA
size: few
DNA: TGTGCCAGCTCCTCCCAAGCCGGGGGTGCTTACGAAAAACTGTTTTTT
CDR3: CASSSQAGGAYEKLFF

J: TRBJ1-2
V: TRBV7-2
D: NA
size: few
DNA: TGTGCCAGCAGCTCTCCCCTGACAGTAATCTATGGCTACACCTTC
CDR3: CASSSPLTVIYGYTF

J: TRBJ2-2
V: TRBV11-2
D: TRBD2
size: many
DNA: TGTGCCAGCACGAGGCCTAGCGGGAGCTGGGGCACCGGGGAGCTGTTTTTT
CDR3: CASTRPSGSWGTGELFF

J: TRBJ1-2
V: TRBV15
D: TRBD1
size: NA
DNA: TGTGCCACCAGCTGGGACAGGCGTAACTATGGCTACACCTTC
CDR3: CATSWDRRNYGYTF

J: TRBJ2-2
V: TRBV29-1
D: NA
size: many
DNA: TGCAGCGTTGTCGGGACCGGGGAGCTGTTTTTT
CDR3: CSVVGTGELFF

J: TRBJ1-2
V: TRBV9
D: NA
size: NA
DNA: TGTGCCAGCAGCGTTGCAGGGCAGAAGGGCTACACCTTC
CDR3: CASSVAGQKGYTF

J: TRBJ2-3
V: TRBV9
D: TRBD1
size: few
DNA: TGTGCCAGCAACCTACTGACAGGGTCAGATACGCAGTATTTT
CDR3: CASNLLTGSDTQYF

J: TRBJ1-1
V: TRBV5-1
D: NA
size: few
DNA: TGCGCCAGCAGATTAACCCGGAACACTGAAGCTTTCTTT
CDR3: CASRLTRNTEAFF

J: TRBJ2-3
V: TRBV30
D: NA
size: NA
DNA: TGTGCCTGGAGCCCGGCCTCAGATACGCAGTATTTT
CDR3: CAWSPASDTQYF

J: TRBJ2-4
V: TRBV9
D: NA
size: NA
DNA: TGTGCCAGCAGCCAAGTTAACGGGGGAGCTCAGTACTTC
CDR3: CASSQVNGGAQYF

J: TRBJ2-7
V: TRBV2
D: NA
size: NA
DNA: TGTGCCAGCAGCTCGGGAGAGGCCGAGCAGTACTTC
CDR3: CASSSGEAEQYF

J: TRBJ1-1
V: TRBV27
D: NA
size: NA
DNA: TGTGCCAGCAGTTTATCCGCGGTGAACACTGAAGCTTTCTTT
CDR3: CASSLSAVNTEAFF

J: TRBJ2-3
V: TRBV5-1
D: TRBD2
size: few
DNA: TGCGCCAGCAGCGAGGTTATAACTAGCGGGGAAGATACGCAGTATTTT
CDR3: CASSEVITSGEDTQYF

J: TRBJ2-6
V: TRBV10-3
D: NA
size: few
DNA: TGTGCCATCAGTGACAGGGTAGGAGGTGAGGGGGCCAACGTCCTGACTTTC
CDR3: CAISDRVGGEGANVLTF

J: TRBJ2-7
V: TRBV5-1
D: NA
size: NA
DNA: TGCGCCAGCAGCCTACGTCAGTCAGGACTACTGGGCGAGCAGTACTTC
CDR3: CASSLRQSGLLGEQYF

J: TRBJ1-2
V: TRBV18
D: NA
size: NA
DNA: TGTGCCAGCTCATCAGACAGTACCTATGGCTACACCTTC
CDR3: CASSSDSTYGYTF

J: TRBJ2-2
V: TRBV2
D: TRBD2
size: few
DNA: TGTGCCAGCAGTGGAAGTTTTAGGACTAGCGGGAATCCCGGGGAGCTGTTTTTT
CDR3: CASSGSFRTSGNPGELFF

J: TRBJ1-1
V: TRBV7-6
D: NA
size: once
DNA: TGTGCCAGCAGCTTAGACACAAGCTACACTGAAGCTTTCTTT
CDR3: CASSLDTSYTEAFF

J: TRBJ2-5
V: TRBV11-2
D: NA
size: once
DNA: TGTGCCAGCAGCCCATCCCGAGACCAGTACTTC
CDR3: CASSPSRDQYF

J: TRBJ1-2
V: TRBV7-2
D: TRBD1
size: NA
DNA: TGTGCCAGCAGCTCCGAAGGGACAGGGGACTATGGCTACACCTTC
CDR3: CASSSEGTGDYGYTF

J: TRBJ2-7
V: TRBV7-9
D: TRBD2
size: many
DNA: TGTGCCAGCACTTCGAGCGGGAGTAAGTACGAGCAGTACTTC
CDR3: CASTSSGSKYEQYF

J: TRBJ2-3
V: TRBV18
D: NA
size: NA
DNA: TGTGCCAGCTCACCACCGTCGCAGAATACGCAGTATTTT
CDR3: CASSPPSQNTQYF

J: TRBJ2-7
V: TRBV29-1
D: TRBD1
size: few
DNA: TGCAGCGCCTCCCGGGACAGGGGGCTTTACGAGCAGTACTTC
CDR3: CSASRDRGLYEQYF